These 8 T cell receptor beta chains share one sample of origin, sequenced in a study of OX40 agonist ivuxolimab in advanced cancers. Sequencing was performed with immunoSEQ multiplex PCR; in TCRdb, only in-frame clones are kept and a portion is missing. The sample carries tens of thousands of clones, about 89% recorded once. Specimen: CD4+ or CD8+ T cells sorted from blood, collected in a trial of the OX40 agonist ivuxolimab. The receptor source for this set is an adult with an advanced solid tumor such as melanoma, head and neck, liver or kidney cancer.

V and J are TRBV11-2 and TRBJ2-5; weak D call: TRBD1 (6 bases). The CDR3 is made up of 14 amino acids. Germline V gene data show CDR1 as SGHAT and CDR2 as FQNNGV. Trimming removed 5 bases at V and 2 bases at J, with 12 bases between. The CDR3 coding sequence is TGTGCCAGCAGCCCAGGACAGCCGCAAGAGACCCAGTACTTC. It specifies CASSPGQPQETQYF. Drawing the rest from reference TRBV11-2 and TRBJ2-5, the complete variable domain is EAGVAQSPRYKIIEKRQSVAFWCNPISGHATLYWYQQILGQGPKLLIQFQNNGVVDDSQLPKDRFSAERLKGVDSTLKIQPAKLEDSAVYLCASSPGQPQETQYFGPGTRLLVL.

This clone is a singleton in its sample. This CDR3 reads CASSLDAGNEQFF. The CDR3 DNA is TGTGCCAGCAGCTTAGATGCCGGCAATGAGCAGTTCTTC. V is TRBV11-3 and J is TRBJ2-1, with D hard to call. The germline V gene encodes CDR1 SGHNT and CDR2 YENEEA. The length of the CDR3 is 13 residues. V dropped 0 bases and J dropped 6 bases, with 6 bases sitting between them.

The chain's CDR3 is CASSFVGGSNEKLFF. Written as DNA, the CDR3 is TGTGCCAGCAGTTTTGTGGGGGGATCTAATGAAAAACTGTTTTTT. The V and J genes are TRBV28 and TRBJ1-4; maybe TRBD1 (5 bases). The germline gives CDR1 MDHEN, CDR2 SYDVKM. Trimming pared 3 bases from V and 3 bases from J, leaving 11 bases between. This CDR3 has 15 amino acids.

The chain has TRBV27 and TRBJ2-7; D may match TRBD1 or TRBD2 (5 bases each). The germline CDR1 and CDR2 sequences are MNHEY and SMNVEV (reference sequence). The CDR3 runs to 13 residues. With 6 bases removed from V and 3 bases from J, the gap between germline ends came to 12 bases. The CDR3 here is CASRSDGGYEQYF. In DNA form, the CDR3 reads TGTGCCAGCAGGAGTGATGGGGGCTACGAGCAGTACTTC.

CDR3 protein: CASSSQSTGMNQPQHF. CDR3 bases: TGTGCCAGCAGTTCTCAATCGACAGGGATGAATCAGCCCCAGCATTTT. This chain connects TRBV28 to TRBJ1-5, with 7 bases identical to TRBD1. This CDR3 spans 16 amino acids. J was trimmed by 4 bases and V by 4 bases; bases with no gene match: 10. Germline CDR1 reads MDHEN; CDR2 reads SYDVKM.

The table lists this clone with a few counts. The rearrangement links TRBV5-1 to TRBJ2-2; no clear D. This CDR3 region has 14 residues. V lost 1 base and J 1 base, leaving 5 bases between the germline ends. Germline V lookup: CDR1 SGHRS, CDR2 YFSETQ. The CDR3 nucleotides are TGCGCCAGCAGCTTGCGCGTGAACACCGGGGAGCTGTTTTTT. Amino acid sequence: CASSLRVNTGELFF. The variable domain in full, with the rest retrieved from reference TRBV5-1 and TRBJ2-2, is KAGVTQTPRYLIKTRGQQVTLSCSPISGHRSVSWYQQTPGQGLQFLFEYFSETQRNKGNFPGRFSGRQFSNSRSEMNVSTLELGDSALYLCASSLRVNTGELFFGEGSRLTVL.

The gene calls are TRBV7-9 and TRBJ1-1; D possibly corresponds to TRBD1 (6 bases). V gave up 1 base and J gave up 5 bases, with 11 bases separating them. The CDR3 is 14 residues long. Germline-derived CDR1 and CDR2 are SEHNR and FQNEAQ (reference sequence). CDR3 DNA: TGTGCCAGCAGCTTAGAAGGGGGAAGGACTGAAGCTTTCTTT. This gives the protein CASSLEGGRTEAFF.

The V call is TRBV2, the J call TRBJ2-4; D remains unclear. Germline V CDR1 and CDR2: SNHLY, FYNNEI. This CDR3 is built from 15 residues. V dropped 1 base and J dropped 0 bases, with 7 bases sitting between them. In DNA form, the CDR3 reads TGTGCCAGCAGTGAAGAGTGGGGAGCCAAAAACATTCAGTACTTC. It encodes CASSEEWGAKNIQYF.